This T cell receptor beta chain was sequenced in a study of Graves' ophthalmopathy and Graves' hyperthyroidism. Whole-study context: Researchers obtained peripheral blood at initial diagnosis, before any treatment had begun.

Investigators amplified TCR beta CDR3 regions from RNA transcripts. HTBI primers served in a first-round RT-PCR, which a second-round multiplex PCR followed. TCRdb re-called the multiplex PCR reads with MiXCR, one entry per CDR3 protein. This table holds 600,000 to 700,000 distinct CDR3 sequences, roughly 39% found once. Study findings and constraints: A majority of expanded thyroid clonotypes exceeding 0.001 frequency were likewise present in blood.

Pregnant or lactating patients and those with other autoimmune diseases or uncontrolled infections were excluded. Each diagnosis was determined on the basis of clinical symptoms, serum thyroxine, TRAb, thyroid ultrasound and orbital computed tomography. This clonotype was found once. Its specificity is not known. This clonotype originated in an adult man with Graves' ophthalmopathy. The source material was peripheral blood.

CDR3 sequence: CASSEWGTGGDTIYF. CDR3 DNA: TGTGCCAGCAGTGAATGGGGGACAGGGGGGGACACCATATATTTT. The genes are TRBV2 and TRBJ1-3, with TRBD1 matching 11 bases. The CDR3 sequence is 15 residues long. Germline V CDR1 and CDR2: SNHLY, FYNNEI. The junction had 5 bases not matched to a gene; V was cut back by 2 bases and J by 8 bases.